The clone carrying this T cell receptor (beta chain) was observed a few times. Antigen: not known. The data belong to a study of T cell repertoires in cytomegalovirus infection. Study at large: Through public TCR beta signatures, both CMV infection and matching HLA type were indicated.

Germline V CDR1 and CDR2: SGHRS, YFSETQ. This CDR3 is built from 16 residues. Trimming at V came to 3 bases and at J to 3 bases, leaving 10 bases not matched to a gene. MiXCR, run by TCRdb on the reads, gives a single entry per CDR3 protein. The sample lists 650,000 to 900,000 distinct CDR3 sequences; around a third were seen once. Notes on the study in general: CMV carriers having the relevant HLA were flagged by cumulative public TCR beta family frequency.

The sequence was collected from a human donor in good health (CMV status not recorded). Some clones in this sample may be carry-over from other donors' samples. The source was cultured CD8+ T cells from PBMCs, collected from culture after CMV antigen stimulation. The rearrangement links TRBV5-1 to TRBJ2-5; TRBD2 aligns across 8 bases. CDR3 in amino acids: CASSSREAGAEETQYF. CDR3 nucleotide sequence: TGCGCCAGCAGCTCACGGGAAGCGGGGGCTGAAGAGACCCAGTACTTC. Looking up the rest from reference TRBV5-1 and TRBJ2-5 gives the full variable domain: KAGVTQTPRYLIKTRGQQVTLSCSPISGHRSVSWYQQTPGQGLQFLFEYFSETQRNKGNFPGRFSGRQFSNSRSEMNVSTLELGDSALYLCASSSREAGAEETQYFGPGTRLLVL.